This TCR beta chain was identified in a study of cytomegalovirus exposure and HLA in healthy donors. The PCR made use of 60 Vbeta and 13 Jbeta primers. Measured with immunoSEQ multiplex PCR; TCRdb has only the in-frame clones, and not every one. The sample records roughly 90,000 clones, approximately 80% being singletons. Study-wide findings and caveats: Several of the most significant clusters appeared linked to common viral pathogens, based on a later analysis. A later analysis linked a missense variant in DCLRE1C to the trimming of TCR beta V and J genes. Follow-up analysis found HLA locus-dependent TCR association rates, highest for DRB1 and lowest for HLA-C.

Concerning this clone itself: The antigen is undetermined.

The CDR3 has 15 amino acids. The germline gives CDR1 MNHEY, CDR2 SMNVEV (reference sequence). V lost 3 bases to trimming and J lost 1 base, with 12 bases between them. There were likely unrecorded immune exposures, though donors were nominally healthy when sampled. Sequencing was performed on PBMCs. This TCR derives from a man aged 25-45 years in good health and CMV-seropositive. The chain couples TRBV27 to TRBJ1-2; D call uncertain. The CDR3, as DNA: TGTGCCAGCAGTTTCGCTGGGAGGCTTAACTATGGCTACACCTTC. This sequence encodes CASSFAGRLNYGYTF.